One and the same sample provided the 23 T cell receptor beta chains below, sequenced in a study of OX40 agonist ivuxolimab in advanced cancers. TCRdb keeps only in-frame clones here, not all; method: immunoSEQ multiplex PCR. Of more than 75,000 clones detected, more than 85% appear once; the ten largest clones hold about 0.82%. This specimen consisted of CD4+ or CD8+ T cells sorted from blood, obtained in a trial of the OX40 agonist ivuxolimab. The origin of the receptors is an adult with an advanced solid tumor such as melanoma, head and neck, liver or kidney cancer.

The chain couples TRBV12-5 to TRBJ2-1, with 7 bases identical to TRBD1. Germline-derived CDR1 and CDR2 are LGHNT and FRNRAP. CDR3 size: 14 residues. Trimming took 1 base from V and 8 from J; bases not matched to a gene: 5. CDR3 in amino acids: CASGLGQGRDEQFF. Written as DNA, the CDR3 is TGTGCTAGTGGTTTGGGACAGGGCCGTGATGAGCAGTTCTTC.

The rearrangement uses TRBV6-5 and TRBJ1-6, with 8 positions matching TRBD1. In germline, CDR1 is MNHEY, CDR2 SVGAGI. The CDR3 runs to 13 residues. V lost 8 bases, J lost 6 bases, and 3 bases stayed unmatched. In nucleotides, the CDR3 is TGTGCCAGCCGGACAGGGTCTAATTCACCCCTCCACTTT. It is translated as CASRTGSNSPLHF.

The chain joins TRBV18 to TRBJ2-7; 8 nucleotides agree with TRBD1. V gave up 5 bases and J gave up 7 bases; unmatched junction bases: 13. The V gene's germline CDR1 is KGHSH and CDR2 LQKENI. The CDR3 contains 15 residues. The chain's CDR3 is CASSAPGQETGEQYF. As DNA, the CDR3 is TGTGCCAGCTCAGCCCCGGGACAGGAAACGGGGGAGCAGTACTTC.

The chain recombines TRBV7-2 with TRBJ1-3; D uncertain. CDR3 length: 13 residues. The ends were cut back, 2 bases at V and 4 bases at J, with 6 bases in the middle. Per germline, CDR1 SGHTA and CDR2 FQGNSA. CDR3 amino acids: CASSLTSGNTIYF. The CDR3 bases are TGTGCCAGCAGCTTAACGAGCGGAAACACCATATATTTT.

V gene TRBV5-8 combines with J gene TRBJ1-2; D is unresolved. Germline V gene data show CDR1 as SGHTS and CDR2 as YDEGEE. The ends were cut back, 0 bases at V and 4 bases at J, with 4 bases in the middle. The CDR3 is made up of 12 amino acids. This CDR3 is CASSLGGYGYTF. The CDR3 DNA reads TGTGCCAGCAGCTTGGGGGGCTATGGCTACACCTTC.

The chain recombines TRBV4-1 with TRBJ1-1; the match to TRBD1 covers 9 bases. Germline lookup yields CDR1 MGHRA and CDR2 YSYEKL. V was pared by 4 bases and J by 6 bases, with 12 bases of the junction left unmatched. The CDR3 runs 16 residues. The CDR3 region has the DNA TGCGCCAGCAGCCGACAGGGGGGTGGGATGCGGGCTGAAGCTTTCTTT. Its translation: CASSRQGGGMRAEAFF.

The rearrangement joins TRBV28 to TRBJ2-7; possible D gene TRBD2, 6 bases. V was cut by 5 bases and J by 4 bases, with 12 bases left in between. Germline-derived CDR1 and CDR2 are MDHEN and SYDVKM. The CDR3 runs 13 residues. CDR3 sequence reads: CASSILAEYEQYF. The CDR3 bases are TGTGCCAGCAGTATACTAGCCGAGTACGAGCAGTACTTC.

The chain has TRBV29-1 and TRBJ2-1, with 10 positions matching TRBD2. This CDR3 is 16 amino acids long. The V gene's germline CDR1 is SQVTM and CDR2 ANQGSEA. Trimming removed 3 bases from V and 5 bases from J; junction bases left unmatched: 10. The CDR3 nucleotides read TGCAGCGTTGAGGAGCGGGAGGGCCTAAGAAACAATGAGCAGTTCTTC. Its protein is CSVEEREGLRNNEQFF.

This chain uses TRBV7-8 with TRBJ2-7; D call uncertain. The CDR3 sequence is 15 residues long. Trimming pared 3 bases from V and 3 bases from J, leaving 15 bases between. Germline assignment: CDR1 SGHVS and CDR2 FQNEAQ. DNA for the CDR3: TGTGCCAGCAGCTTTAACTACGACAAAGTCTACGAGCAGTACTTC. Amino acids: CASSFNYDKVYEQYF.

V usage is TRBV2 and J usage is TRBJ1-2, with 8 positions matching TRBD1. Germline V gene lookup returns CDR1 SNHLY and CDR2 FYNNEI. This CDR3 is built from 15 residues. With V trimmed by 3 bases and J by 4 bases, 7 bases remained unmatched. CDR3 amino acids: CASSDRAGGRYGYTF. DNA for the CDR3: TGTGCCAGCAGTGATAGGGCAGGGGGCCGCTATGGCTACACCTTC.

The chain employs TRBV18 and TRBJ2-1, with a weak D call TRBD2 (6 bases). The length of the CDR3 is 16 residues. Trimming cost V 6 bases and J 6 bases, with 21 bases left between them. Per germline, CDR1 KGHSH and CDR2 LQKENI. The CDR3 loop reads CASSPGVPGRGNEQFF. The CDR3 DNA reads as TGTGCCAGCTCCCCGGGGGTTCCGGGGCGAGGCAATGAGCAGTTCTTC.

Comments on this clone: This specimen includes other DNA sequences encoding the same CDR3. CDR3 region: CASSPQGSNQPQHF. CDR3 sequence (DNA): TGTGCCAGCAGCCCACAGGGGAGCAATCAGCCCCAGCATTTT. This rearrangement joins TRBV11-2 to TRBJ1-5; 7 bases are a match to TRBD1. V shed 5 bases, J shed 1 base, and the junction held 2 bases outside the gene matches. CDR3 size: 14 residues. Germline V gene lookup returns CDR1 SGHAT and CDR2 FQNNGV.

The V call is TRBV14, the J call TRBJ2-3; 9 nucleotides line up with TRBD1. Unmatched junction bases numbered 6, after V lost 1 base and J lost 1 base. The germline gives CDR1 SGHDN, CDR2 FVKESK. This CDR3 has 17 residues. Written as DNA, the CDR3 is TGTGCCAGCAGCCAAGGACAGGGGGGCTACCGCACAGATACGCAGTATTTT. Its translation is CASSQGQGGYRTDTQYF.

The chain combines TRBV11-1 with TRBJ2-7; D not certain. The CDR3 is 13 residues long. V was cut by 1 base and J by 2 bases, with 6 bases left in between. The V gene's germline CDR1 is SGHAT and CDR2 FQDESV (reference sequence). CDR3 nucleotide sequence: TGTGCCAGCAGCTTAGATCATCCCTACGAGCAGTACTTC. Amino acids: CASSLDHPYEQYF. Full variable domain (remainder filled in from reference TRBV11-1 and TRBJ2-7): EAEVAQSPRYKITEKSQAVAFWCDPISGHATLYWYRQILGQGPELLVQFQDESVVDDSQLPKDRFSAERLKGVDSTLKIQPAELGDSAMYLCASSLDHPYEQYFGPGTRLTVT.

J is TRBJ1-2 and V is TRBV7-9; D is undetermined. Germline values: CDR1 SEHNR, CDR2 FQNEAQ (reference sequence). CDR3 size: 14 residues. V was shortened by 8 bases and J by 2 bases, with 15 bases between the two germline ends. The CDR3 spells CASAAGVENYGYTF. CDR3 nucleotide sequence: TGTGCCAGCGCGGCCGGGGTGGAGAACTATGGCTACACCTTC.

The V call is TRBV7-2, the J call TRBJ1-1; D gene unclear. Germline CDR1 is SGHTA and CDR2 is FQGNSA. CDR3 length: 14 residues. Trimming took 7 bases from V and 1 from J, leaving 13 bases between them. The DNA for the CDR3 is TGTGCCAGCAAAGTAGGCGGCTGGAACACTGAAGCTTTCTTT. Amino acid sequence: CASKVGGWNTEAFF.

The J gene is TRBJ2-5, the V gene TRBV9; D is tentatively TRBD1 or TRBD2 (6 bases each). CDR3 size: 16 residues. Germline values: CDR1 SGDLS, CDR2 YYNGEE. The V and J ends lost 0 bases and 1 base respectively, with 13 bases between them. CDR3 sequence reads: CASSVDVGGLQETQYF. The CDR3 DNA is TGTGCCAGCAGCGTAGATGTGGGGGGCCTCCAAGAGACCCAGTACTTC. Full variable domain (rest looked up from reference TRBV9 and TRBJ2-5): DSGVTQTPKHLITATGQRVTLRCSPRSGDLSVYWYQQSLDQGLQFLIQYYNGEERAKGNILERFSAQQFPDLHSELNLSSLELGDSALYFCASSVDVGGLQETQYFGPGTRLLVL.

This chain's CDR3 is CATSGGGQNEQFF. The CDR3 coding sequence is TGTGCCACCTCAGGGGGAGGGCAAAATGAGCAGTTCTTC. V and J are TRBV19 and TRBJ2-1; either TRBD1 or TRBD2 may supply D (7 bases each). The CDR3 is 13 residues long. CDR1 is LNHDA, CDR2 SQIVND, per germline (reference sequence). V was shortened by 10 bases and J by 7 bases, with 17 bases between the two germline ends.

The chain is built from TRBV11-2 and TRBJ2-6; D unclear. The germline CDR1 and CDR2 sequences are SGHAT and FQNNGV. This CDR3 contains 13 residues. The V and J ends lost 5 bases and 4 bases respectively, with 6 bases between them. CDR3 nucleotide sequence: TGTGCCAGCAGCCTCGCCGGGGCCAACGTCCTGACTTTC. Amino acid sequence: CASSLAGANVLTF.

V is TRBV4-3 and J is TRBJ2-3; TRBD2 agrees at 8 bases. The V gene's germline CDR1 is LGHNA and CDR2 YSLEER. Trimming removed 0 bases from V and 6 bases from J; junction bases left unmatched: 5. The CDR3 totals 15 residues. The CDR3 is CASSQEIGGRDTQYF. The CDR3 bases are TGCGCCAGCAGCCAAGAGATAGGCGGGAGGGATACGCAGTATTTT.

This chain links TRBV6-1 with TRBJ1-1, with D maybe TRBD1 (5 bases). In germline, CDR1 is MNHNS, CDR2 SASEGT. V lost 8 bases and J 0 bases, leaving 10 bases between the germline ends. The CDR3 covers 13 residues. Here the CDR3 reads CASLQDLNTEAFF. DNA of the CDR3: TGTGCCAGCCTACAGGACCTGAACACTGAAGCTTTCTTT.

This clone was counted a few times. CDR3 protein: CASSQGGQKNEKLFF. The CDR3 DNA follows: TGTGCCAGCAGCCAGGGGGGTCAAAAGAATGAAAAACTGTTTTTT. This chain connects TRBV5-8 to TRBJ1-4; the match to TRBD1 covers 7 bases. Germline-derived CDR1 and CDR2 are SGHTS and YDEGEE. V dropped 4 bases and J dropped 5; count of bases not matched to a gene: 8. The CDR3 has 15 amino acids. The full variable domain, its missing parts supplied by reference TRBV5-8 and TRBJ1-4, is EAGVTQSPTHLIKTRGQQATLRCSPISGHTSVYWYQQALGLGLQFLLWYDEGEERNRGNFPPRFSGRQFPNYSSELNVNALELEDSALYLCASSQGGQKNEKLFFGSGTQLSVL.

This clone is a singleton in its sample. The rearrangement joins TRBV15 to TRBJ1-1; TRBD1 matches 8 bases. Germline V gives CDR1 LNHNV, CDR2 YYDKDF (reference sequence). The CDR3 contains 14 residues. V dropped 3 bases and J dropped 3; count of bases not matched to a gene: 3. The CDR3 spells CATSSGQGDTEAFF. In DNA, the CDR3 is TGTGCCACCAGCAGCGGACAGGGAGACACTGAAGCTTTCTTT.